Following are 16 T cell receptor beta chains from one sample sequenced in a study of blood T cell repertoires in COVID-19. Generated by immunoSEQ multiplex PCR, the TCRdb table keeps only in-frame clones and is missing some. This sample carries over 90,000 clones, about 91% of them seen once, and the ten largest clones take around 3.2%. The sample comprised peripheral blood. These receptors came from a human donor in a cohort sampled during active COVID-19.

The genes are TRBV19 and TRBJ2-1, with D maybe TRBD1 (6 bases). The V and J ends lost 4 bases and 0 bases respectively, with 13 bases between them. The CDR3 spans 16 residues. CDR1 is LNHDA and CDR2 is SQIVND in the germline V gene (reference sequence). The DNA of the CDR3 is TGTGCCAGTAGTACCCCGACAGGAGTCTCCTACAATGAGCAGTTCTTC. This translates into CASSTPTGVSYNEQFF.

This clone was observed a single time. The rearrangement joins TRBV28 to TRBJ1-1, with 9 bases aligning to TRBD1. J was trimmed by 6 bases and V by 3 bases; bases with no gene match: 5. This CDR3 contains 14 residues. Germline CDR1 reads MDHEN; CDR2 reads SYDVKM. CDR3 nucleotide sequence: TGTGCCAGCAGTTTGACAGGGGGGGGCTCTGAAGCTTTCTTT. Amino acid sequence: CASSLTGGGSEAFF.

This sequence joins TRBV10-3 and TRBJ2-3, with D possibly being TRBD1 (8 bases). Between the trimmed V and J ends, which lost 10 bases and 2 bases, there was a span of 22 bases. The V gene's germline CDR1 is ENHRY and CDR2 SYGVKD. The CDR3 extends over 16 amino acids. CDR3: CATGGLQGVITDTQYF. The CDR3 DNA reads TGTGCCACCGGGGGGTTACAGGGGGTGATCACAGATACGCAGTATTTT.

This clone was recorded many times. V gene TRBV7-9 combines with J gene TRBJ2-3; 9 nucleotides agree with TRBD2. The V gene end was trimmed by 5 bases and the J gene end by 0 bases; junction bases not matched to a gene: 6. This CDR3 comprises 16 residues. Germline V lookup: CDR1 SEHNR, CDR2 FQNEAQ (reference sequence). The CDR3 DNA is TGTGCCAGCAGCCCGCTAGCGGGGCGCAGCACAGATACGCAGTATTTT. It translates to CASSPLAGRSTDTQYF.

The rearrangement links TRBV18 to TRBJ1-1, with TRBD1 identical over 7 bases. Germline V lookup: CDR1 KGHSH, CDR2 LQKENI. The CDR3 length is 11 residues. Losses at the gene ends were 6 bases for V and 8 bases for J; bases not matched to a gene: 3. CDR3 DNA sequence: TGTGCCAGCTCCACGACAGGGGAAGCTTTCTTT. This translates into CASSTTGEAFF.

This clone was recorded only once. This chain uses TRBV7-6 with TRBJ2-3; 11 bases match TRBD2. This CDR3 spans 18 amino acids. Germline V gives CDR1 SGHVS, CDR2 FNYEAQ. J was trimmed by 0 bases and V by 2 bases; bases with no gene match: 7. This chain's CDR3 is CASSLWPSGGSSTDTQYF. The CDR3 DNA reads TGTGCCAGCAGCTTATGGCCTAGCGGGGGGTCAAGCACAGATACGCAGTATTTT.

The gene calls are TRBV19 and TRBJ1-2, with TRBD1 matching over 12 bases. CDR1 and CDR2 (germline): LNHDA, SQIVND (reference sequence). The CDR3 sequence is 16 residues long. The junction had 7 bases not matched to a gene; V was cut back by 4 bases and J by 4 bases. CDR3 in DNA: TGTGCCAGTAGTAAACCGGGACAGGGGGCTCGCTATGGCTACACCTTC. It codes for CASSKPGQGARYGYTF.

CDR3 in amino acids: CASSLSGVQVNIQYF. CDR3 in DNA: TGCGCCAGCAGCTTGAGTGGGGTACAGGTTAACATTCAGTACTTC. The chain couples TRBV5-1 to TRBJ2-4; D possibly corresponds to TRBD1 (5 bases). The CDR3 totals 15 residues. CDR1 is SGHRS, CDR2 YFSETQ, per germline. Trimming shortened V by 1 base and J by 7 bases, and 15 bases separated the two germline ends.

This clone appeared once. This sequence joins TRBV4-2 and TRBJ2-3; D is uncertain. Germline CDR1 and CDR2: LGHNA and YNFKEQ. The CDR3 length is 16 residues. With 4 bases removed from V and 2 bases from J, the gap between germline ends came to 16 bases. This CDR3 is CASSLKKTGTTDTQYF. CDR3 DNA: TGTGCCAGCAGCCTAAAAAAGACTGGAACCACAGATACGCAGTATTTT.

The chain uses TRBV9 and TRBJ2-7; 14 nucleotides line up with TRBD2. This CDR3 is 16 amino acids long. Per the germline V gene, CDR1 is SGDLS and CDR2 is YYNGEE. V lost 0 bases to trimming and J lost 6 bases; unmatched junction nucleotides: 5. CDR3 amino acids: CASSVDLGLAGVEQYF. For the CDR3, the DNA is TGTGCCAGCAGCGTAGATCTGGGACTAGCGGGAGTCGAGCAGTACTTC.

The V call is TRBV5-1, the J call TRBJ2-1, with a possible D match to TRBD1 (5 bases). Trimming cost V 0 bases and J 6 bases, with 13 bases left between them. The germline gives CDR1 SGHRS, CDR2 YFSETQ. The length of the CDR3 is 15 residues. The CDR3 DNA reads as TGCGCCAGCAGCTTGGCCGCGCAGGGAAGCAATGAGCAGTTCTTC. The encoded protein is CASSLAAQGSNEQFF.

The rearrangement uses TRBV7-2 and TRBJ1-5, with 11 bases matching TRBD1. The CDR3 length is 18 residues. Germline CDR1 and CDR2: SGHTA and FQGNSA. The V gene end was trimmed by 2 bases and the J gene end by 7 bases; junction bases not matched to a gene: 13. In DNA, the CDR3 is TGTGCCAGCAGCTTAATCCCTCGGACAGGGGGCCTGGGGCAGCCCCAGCATTTT. Protein product: CASSLIPRTGGLGQPQHF.

V and J are TRBV5-1 and TRBJ1-6; D possibly corresponds to TRBD1 (5 bases). The CDR3 is 16 residues long. Germline CDR1 reads SGHRS; CDR2 reads YFSETQ. Between the trimmed V and J ends, which lost 7 bases and 7 bases, there was a span of 21 bases. The CDR3 loop is CASAPAGDPRNSPLHF. CDR3 DNA sequence: TGCGCCAGCGCACCGGCGGGGGACCCACGAAATTCACCCCTCCACTTT.

The chain is built from TRBV3-1 (or the pseudogene TRBV3-2) and TRBJ1-6, with D possibly being TRBD1 (5 bases). With 4 bases removed from V and 13 bases from J, the gap between germline ends came to 14 bases. This CDR3 has 13 amino acids. Germline-derived CDR1 and CDR2 are LGHDT and YNNKEL (reference sequence). CDR3 loop: CASSLGTGGPLHF. The CDR3 bases are TGTGCCAGCAGCCTGGGAACAGGTGGTCCCCTCCACTTT.

J is TRBJ2-5 and V is TRBV5-4; tentatively, D is TRBD1 (5 bases). Looked up from germline, CDR1 is SGHNT and CDR2 is YYREEE (reference sequence). The CDR3 is made up of 13 amino acids. Trimming pared 5 bases from V and 5 bases from J, leaving 13 bases between. Written as DNA, the CDR3 is TGTGCCAGCAGTCCGCAGGGCCTGGAGACCCAGTACTTC. Translated: CASSPQGLETQYF.

This chain links TRBV10-3 with TRBJ2-7; 7 bases fit TRBD1. From germline, CDR1 is ENHRY and CDR2 SYGVKD. V trimming: 8 bases; J trimming: 3 bases; junction bases outside the gene matches: 4. This CDR3 contains 12 residues. DNA for the CDR3: TGTGCCATCCTGGCAGGGGGCTACGAGCAGTACTTC. This codes for CAILAGGYEQYF.